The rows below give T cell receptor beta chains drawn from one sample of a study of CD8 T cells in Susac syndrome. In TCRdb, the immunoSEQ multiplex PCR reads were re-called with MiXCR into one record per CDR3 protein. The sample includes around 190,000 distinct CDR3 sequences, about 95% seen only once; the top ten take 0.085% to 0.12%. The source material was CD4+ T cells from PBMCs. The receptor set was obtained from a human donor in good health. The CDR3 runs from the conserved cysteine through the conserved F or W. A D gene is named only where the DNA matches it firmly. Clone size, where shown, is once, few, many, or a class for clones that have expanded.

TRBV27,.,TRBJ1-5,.,TGTGCCAGCAGTTTATCTGGGGCCACCAATCAGCCCCAGCATTTT,CASSLSGATNQPQHF
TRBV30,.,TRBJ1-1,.,TGTGCCTGGAGTTTACTTAGGAGTAGTTTGTCTGAAGCTTTCTTT,CAWSLLRSSLSEAFF
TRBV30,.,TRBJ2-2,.,TGTGCCTGGAGTGTAGTAGGGACCGGGGAGCTGTTTTTT,CAWSVVGTGELFF
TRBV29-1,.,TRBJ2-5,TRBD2,TGCGGGTCGGGAGGGCCTCCCCAAGAGACCCAGTACTTC,CGSGGPPQETQYF
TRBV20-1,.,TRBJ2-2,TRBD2,TGCAGTGCTCGTACTAGCGGTGCGAACACCGGGGAGCTGTTTTTT,CSARTSGANTGELFF
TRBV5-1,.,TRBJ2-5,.,TGCGCCAGCAGCTCCGACTCTAGCGAGGTAGAGACCCAGTACTTC,CASSSDSSEVETQYF
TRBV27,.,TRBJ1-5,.,TGTGCCAGCAGTCCCGCTAACCGCCAGCCCCAGCATTTT,CASSPANRQPQHF
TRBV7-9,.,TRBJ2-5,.,TGTGCCAGCAGCTCATACAGTTCCGCAGAGACCCAGTACTTC,CASSSYSSAETQYF
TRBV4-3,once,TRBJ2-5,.,TGCGCCAGCAGCCAAGAACTGGACGGCCGAAAGACCCAGTACTTC,CASSQELDGRKTQYF
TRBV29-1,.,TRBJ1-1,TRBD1,TGCAGCGTTGGGGAGCCAGGGGGTGAAGCTTTCTTT,CSVGEPGGEAFF
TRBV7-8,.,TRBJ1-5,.,TGTGCCAGCAGCTCTGGGTGGGATCAGCCCCAGCATTTT,CASSSGWDQPQHF
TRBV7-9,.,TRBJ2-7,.,TGTGCCAGCAGCCAACGCAGGGGGGGGAAGGACGAGCAGTACTTC,CASSQRRGGKDEQYF
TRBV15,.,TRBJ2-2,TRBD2,TGTGCCACCAGCAGGGCCGGGGGGACCGGGGAGCTGTTTTTT,CATSRAGGTGELFF
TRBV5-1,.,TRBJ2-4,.,TGCGCCAGCAGCTTGGGACAGGCACGCTTAAACATTCAGTACTTC,CASSLGQARLNIQYF
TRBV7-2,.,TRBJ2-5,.,TGTGCCAGCAGCTTAGTTGTATCGGGGCTGGGGGGAGAGACCCAGTACTTC,CASSLVVSGLGGETQYF
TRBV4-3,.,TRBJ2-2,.,TGCGCCAGCAGCCAAGTGGATCGGGGGCCCGGGGAGCTGTTTTTT,CASSQVDRGPGELFF
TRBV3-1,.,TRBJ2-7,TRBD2,TGTGCCAGCAGCCAAGGCTGGACTAGCGGGCGTCTCCAGCAGTACTTC,CASSQGWTSGRLQQYF
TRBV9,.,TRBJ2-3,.,TGTGCCAGCAGCGTAGTGCGCGGGACTAGCACAGATACGCAGTATTTT,CASSVVRGTSTDTQYF
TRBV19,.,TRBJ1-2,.,TGTGCCAGTGGGAGAGGGGACACCCTGATCTATGGCTACACCTTC,CASGRGDTLIYGYTF
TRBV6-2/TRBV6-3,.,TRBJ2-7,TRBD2,TGTGCCACCGCATTTTGGGCTAGCGGATACGAGCAGTACTTC,CATAFWASGYEQYF
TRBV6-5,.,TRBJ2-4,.,TGTGCCAGCAGTTACTCATTCTTGGGACCCTCCATTCAGTACTTC,CASSYSFLGPSIQYF
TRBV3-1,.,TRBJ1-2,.,TGTGCCAGCAGCCAAGATTCTGGCGGTTCTGGCTACACCTTC,CASSQDSGGSGYTF
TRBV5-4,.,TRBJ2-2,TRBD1,TGTGCCAGCAGCTGGGGACAGACGAACACCGGGGAGCTGTTTTTT,CASSWGQTNTGELFF
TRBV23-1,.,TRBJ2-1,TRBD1,TGCGCCAGCAGTCACCCCGGACAGGGCCGATCCTACAATGAGCAGTTCTTC,CASSHPGQGRSYNEQFF